The source of this T cell receptor (beta chain) is a study of T cells in Graves' hyperthyroidism and ophthalmopathy. Study in general: Blood from the periphery was taken at initial diagnosis, before any treatment. Study results and limitations: The model forecast ophthalmopathy, anticipating it by a median about 6.5 months before onset. The authors' 13 V-J model separated ophthalmopathy from stable hyperthyroidism.

Researchers amplified the TCR beta CDR3 regions from RNA transcripts. Researchers ran a first-round RT-PCR on the TCR CDR3 using the HTBI primer set. TCRdb reanalysed the multiplex PCR reads using MiXCR and keeps one entry per CDR3 protein. The top ten hold roughly 7.9% of the sample, which has some 270,000 distinct CDR3 sequences, roughly an eighth seen once. About this clonotype itself: Its target is not known. A read error is possible here, since a much larger clone lies one base away.

Trimming took 3 bases from V and 4 from J; bases not matched to a gene: 8. The germline CDR1 and CDR2 sequences are DFQATT and SNEGSKA (reference sequence). The CDR3 runs 16 residues. V gene TRBV20-1 combines with J gene TRBJ2-1, with 11 bases fitting TRBD2. The TCR comes from a woman in her thirties or forties with Graves' hyperthyroidism. Source material: blood. CDR3 sequence reads: CSASSPLAGGYNEQFF. CDR3 bases: TGCAGTGCTAGTAGCCCCTTAGCGGGAGGGTACAATGAGCAGTTCTTC.